A single sample is the source of the 3 T cell receptor beta chains below, sequenced in a study of neurological immune-mediated disorders. TCRdb redid the calling of the 5' RACE reads with MiXCR, one entry per CDR3 protein. This table holds under 35,000 distinct CDR3 sequences, around 25% found once. Sample: CD4+ T cells from blood. Source of these receptors: a man between 50 and 59 years old with HTLV-1-associated myelopathy (HAM/TSP).

This clonotype has a count of ten or more. The V and J genes are TRBV24-1 and TRBJ2-3; TRBD1 aligns across 10 bases. V dropped 5 bases and J dropped 10; count of bases not matched to a gene: 17. This CDR3 is built from 17 residues. CDR1 KGHDR and CDR2 SFDVKD come from the germline V gene. The DNA for the CDR3 is TGTGCCACCAGTGCCGAGGGACAGGGGACGCCCAGGACGGCGCAGTATTTT. The encoded protein is CATSAEGQGTPRTAQYF.

This clonotype has ten or more counts. This chain uses TRBV14 with TRBJ1-2, with no clear D. Germline loops: CDR1 SGHDN, CDR2 FVKESK. With 4 bases removed from V and 3 bases from J, the gap between germline ends came to 9 bases. This CDR3 spans 13 amino acids. The CDR3 region is CASSLGPHYGYTF. DNA of the CDR3: TGTGCCAGCAGCCTTGGGCCCCACTATGGCTACACCTTC.

The chain couples TRBV6-5 to TRBJ1-1; TRBD1 aligns across 7 bases. Germline CDR1 reads MNHEY; CDR2 reads SVGAGI. This CDR3 is built from 14 residues. Trimming removed 6 bases from V and 6 bases from J; junction bases left unmatched: 10. The CDR3 nucleotides are TGTGCCAGCAGCAGGGGGTCGGACCCTTCTGAAGCTTTCTTT. Its protein product is CASSRGSDPSEAFF.